This TCR beta chain was observed in a study of cytomegalovirus exposure and HLA in healthy donors. Study-level points and caveats: Investigators reported fewer than 200 TCR beta chains as tied to cytomegalovirus. In the 120 or so validation repertoires, more than 85% of cluster scores exceeded 0, per a later analysis.

Comments on this clone: The antigen is unknown.

Sequenced by immunoSEQ multiplex PCR; TCRdb stores in-frame clones only, minus some. The sample shows 150,000 to 200,000 clones, roughly 91% of them seen only once. This CDR3 region has 15 residues. Trimming left V 4 bases short and J 0 bases short, with 13 bases between. The germline CDR1 and CDR2 sequences are SEHNR and FQNEAQ (reference sequence). V gene TRBV7-9 combines with J gene TRBJ2-7; no clear D. The source material was PBMCs. This receptor was identified in a young man in good health and CMV-seronegative. DNA for the CDR3: TGTGCCAGCAGCTCGAATACGGTGAGCTCCTACGAGCAGTACTTC. Protein sequence: CASSSNTVSSYEQYF.